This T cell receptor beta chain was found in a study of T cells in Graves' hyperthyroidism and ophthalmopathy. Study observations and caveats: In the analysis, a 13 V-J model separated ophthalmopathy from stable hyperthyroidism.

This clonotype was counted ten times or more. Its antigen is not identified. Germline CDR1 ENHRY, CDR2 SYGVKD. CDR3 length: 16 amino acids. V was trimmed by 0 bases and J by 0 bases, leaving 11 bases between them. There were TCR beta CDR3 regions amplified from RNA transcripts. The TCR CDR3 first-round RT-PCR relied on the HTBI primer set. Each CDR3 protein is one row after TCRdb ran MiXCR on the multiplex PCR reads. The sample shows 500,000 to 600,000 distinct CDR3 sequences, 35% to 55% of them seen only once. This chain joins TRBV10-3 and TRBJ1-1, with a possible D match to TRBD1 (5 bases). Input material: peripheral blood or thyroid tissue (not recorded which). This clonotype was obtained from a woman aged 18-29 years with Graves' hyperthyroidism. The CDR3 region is CAISESRRGLNTEAFF. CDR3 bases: TGTGCCATCAGTGAGTCGAGGCGGGGCCTGAACACTGAAGCTTTCTTT.